These 17 T cell receptor beta chains were sequenced from one sample in a study of T-cell reconstitution after alpha-beta-depleted transplantation in children. The library targeted TCRbeta and was prepared with unique molecular identifiers. TCRdb used MiXCR to reprocess the PCR reads, holding one entry per CDR3 protein. The table shows approximately 1,000,000 distinct CDR3 sequences, with 25% to 35% occurring only once. The sample in question was PBMCs, mostly from graft donor cells, obtained 360 days after TCRalphabeta/CD19-depleted stem cell transplant. The receptors shown here come from a boy less than two years old who had a stem cell transplant for SCID, so the T cells may come from the graft donor.

In this sample, this clonotype turned up a few times. This sequence joins TRBV24-1 and TRBJ2-1, with D hard to call. CDR1 KGHDR and CDR2 SFDVKD come from the germline V gene. V was clipped by 0 bases and J by 8 bases, with 13 bases between them. The CDR3 runs 15 residues. The CDR3 loop reads CATSDLPTGDDEQFF. DNA for the CDR3: TGTGCCACCAGTGATTTGCCGACGGGCGACGATGAGCAGTTCTTC.

The V call is TRBV7-9, the J call TRBJ2-5; no definite D call. Germline CDR1 is SEHNR and CDR2 is FQNEAQ (reference sequence). V lost 3 bases, J lost 7 bases, and 12 bases lay in between. This CDR3 has 13 amino acids. The CDR3 reads CASSFEPRWTQYF. CDR3 DNA sequence: TGTGCCAGCAGCTTCGAGCCCCGGTGGACCCAGTACTTC.

This clonotype was counted between two and nine times. This rearrangement joins TRBV20-1 to TRBJ2-3; 9 bases are shared with TRBD2. After removal of 5 bases from V and 2 bases from J, the junction contained 11 bases not matched to a gene. Germline CDR1 is DFQATT and CDR2 is SNEGSKA (reference sequence). This CDR3 spans 16 amino acids. The CDR3: CSAGAPGLAFTDTQYF. In DNA, the CDR3 is TGCAGTGCTGGCGCCCCGGGACTAGCTTTCACAGATACGCAGTATTTT.

V usage is TRBV10-3 and J usage is TRBJ1-1, with 8 bases that match TRBD1. CDR1 ENHRY and CDR2 SYGVKD come from the germline V gene. The J segment lost 2 bases and the V segment lost 6 bases, leaving 5 bases of the junction unmatched. The CDR3 runs to 14 residues. CDR3 residues: CAIRKGQGNTEAFF. In nucleotides, the CDR3 is TGTGCCATCAGAAAAGGACAGGGTAACACTGAAGCTTTCTTT.

This clonotype was detected only once. The chain recombines TRBV12-3 or TRBV12-4 with TRBJ2-1; D is possibly TRBD1 (5 bases). This CDR3 is built from 16 residues. V lost 5 bases and J 3 bases, leaving 17 bases between the germline ends. CDR3 sequence: CASSRPQVYGYNEQFF. The CDR3 DNA sequence: TGTGCCAGCAGTAGACCACAGGTCTACGGCTACAATGAGCAGTTCTTC.

This clonotype was seen more than once but under ten times. The chain uses TRBV12-3 or TRBV12-4 and TRBJ2-1; the match to TRBD2 covers 9 bases. The CDR3 covers 15 residues. Trimming at V came to 3 bases and at J to 5 bases, leaving 5 bases not matched to a gene. This chain's CDR3 is CASSFGLASNNEQFF. The DNA for the CDR3 is TGTGCCAGCAGTTTCGGACTAGCGTCTAACAATGAGCAGTTCTTC.

This clonotype turned up a few times. The chain combines TRBV6-5 with TRBJ1-1; possibly TRBD1 for D (6 bases). The germline V and J ends were trimmed by 2 bases and 4 bases, with 23 bases remaining between them. Germline CDR1 and CDR2: MNHEY and SVGAGI. CDR3 length: 18 residues. The CDR3: CASSYPNHEQGRSTEAFF. CDR3 DNA sequence: TGTGCCAGCAGTTACCCGAACCATGAGCAGGGGAGGAGCACTGAAGCTTTCTTT.

CDR3 coding DNA: TGCGCCAGCAGCTTGGTTGATCTAGCGGGGGGGTCTAACAATGAGCAGTTCTTC. It translates to CASSLVDLAGGSNNEQFF. The chain recombines TRBV5-1 with TRBJ2-1, with 12 positions matching TRBD2. The CDR3 contains 18 residues. Germline V gives CDR1 SGHRS, CDR2 YFSETQ. J was trimmed by 5 bases and V by 0 bases; bases with no gene match: 9.

This clonotype was picked up a small number of times. The chain employs TRBV12-3 or TRBV12-4 and TRBJ1-3, with D maybe TRBD1 (6 bases). The CDR3 loop spans 13 amino acids. The CDR3 loop is CADSVTSGNTIYF. The CDR3 DNA follows: TGTGCGGACAGTGTTACCTCTGGAAACACCATATATTTT.

This clonotype came up many times. The chain is built from TRBV9 and TRBJ2-1; a weak D match, TRBD2 (6 bases). Trimming stripped 6 bases from V and 2 bases from J, with 15 bases between. The CDR3 totals 15 residues. Germline-derived CDR1 and CDR2 are SGDLS and YYNGEE. CDR3 sequence: CASTSSGTPYNEQFF. As DNA, the CDR3 is TGTGCCAGCACCTCTTCCGGGACTCCCTACAATGAGCAGTTCTTC.

This clonotype was detected a few times. The CDR3 DNA sequence: TGCGCCAGCAGCTTAGGACATCGGGATGCTGGCTACGAGCAGTACTTC. Translating gives CASSLGHRDAGYEQYF. The chain links TRBV5-1 to TRBJ2-7; D might be TRBD1 or TRBD2, each matching 5 bases. This CDR3 comprises 16 residues. CDR1 and CDR2 (germline): SGHRS, YFSETQ. Trimming removed 2 bases at V and 3 bases at J, with 18 bases between.

V gene TRBV28 combines with J gene TRBJ2-7; no reliable D call. This CDR3 contains 15 residues. The germline V gene has CDR1 MDHEN and CDR2 SYDVKM. Deletions cut 2 bases from V and 2 bases from J, with 13 bases between. The CDR3 DNA follows: TGTGCCAGCAGTTTAAATTTTGGCCGAGCCTACGAGCAGTACTTC. Its translation is CASSLNFGRAYEQYF.

This clonotype has more than one count but fewer than ten. The rearrangement uses TRBV5-1 and TRBJ2-7; D is perhaps TRBD1 (5 bases). The V gene's germline CDR1 is SGHRS and CDR2 YFSETQ. CDR3 length: 14 amino acids. V lost 0 bases and J lost 4, with 11 bases in between. The CDR3 is CASSLESRAYEQYF. The CDR3 DNA follows: TGCGCCAGCAGCTTGGAGTCCAGGGCGTACGAGCAGTACTTC. The whole variable domain, remainder taken from reference TRBV5-1 and TRBJ2-7, is KAGVTQTPRYLIKTRGQQVTLSCSPISGHRSVSWYQQTPGQGLQFLFEYFSETQRNKGNFPGRFSGRQFSNSRSEMNVSTLELGDSALYLCASSLESRAYEQYFGPGTRLTVT.

This clonotype has just a few counts. This chain uses TRBV4-2 with TRBJ1-1; D is uncertain. Per germline, CDR1 LGHNA and CDR2 YNFKEQ. The CDR3 sequence is 16 residues long. Trimming took 0 bases from V and 5 from J, leaving 16 bases between them. CDR3 nucleotide sequence: TGTGCCAGCAGCCAAGATTCGATCCTCCTGGGGACTGAAGCTTTCTTT. Translating gives CASSQDSILLGTEAFF.

J is TRBJ2-7 and V is TRBV27; TRBD2 matches 8 bases. CDR1 and CDR2 (germline): MNHEY, SMNVEV (reference sequence). V trimming: 3 bases; J trimming: 3 bases; junction bases outside the gene matches: 13. CDR3 size: 17 residues. The CDR3 sequence: CASSFWPGSGGYYEQYF. The CDR3 DNA reads TGTGCCAGCAGTTTTTGGCCCGGGAGCGGGGGATACTACGAGCAGTACTTC.

The chain links TRBV20-1 to TRBJ2-1; 7 bases agree with TRBD1. The CDR3 length is 13 residues. Germline V gene sequence: CDR1 DFQATT, CDR2 SNEGSKA (reference sequence). V lost 6 bases and J lost 5; bases outside the gene matches: 7. The CDR3 sequence: CSAPGDRNNEQFF. The CDR3 bases are TGCAGTGCCCCTGGGGACAGAAACAATGAGCAGTTCTTC.

The sample holds a few counts of this clonotype. The chain uses TRBV10-3 and TRBJ2-7; 7 bases map to TRBD2. V was clipped by 6 bases and J by 1 base; unmatched bases: 6. The CDR3 spans 14 residues. Germline CDR1 is ENHRY and CDR2 is SYGVKD. The CDR3: CAISQGAGSYEQYF. The CDR3 nucleotides read TGTGCCATCAGCCAGGGAGCGGGGTCCTACGAGCAGTACTTC.